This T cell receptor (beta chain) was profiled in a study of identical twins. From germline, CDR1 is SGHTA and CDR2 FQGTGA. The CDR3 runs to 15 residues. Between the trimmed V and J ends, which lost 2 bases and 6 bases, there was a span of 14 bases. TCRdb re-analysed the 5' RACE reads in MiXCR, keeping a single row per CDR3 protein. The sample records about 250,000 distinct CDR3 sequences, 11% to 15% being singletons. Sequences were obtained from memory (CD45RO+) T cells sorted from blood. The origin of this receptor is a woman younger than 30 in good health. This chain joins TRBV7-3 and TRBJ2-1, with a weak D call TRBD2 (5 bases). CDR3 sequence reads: CASSLGLASPNEQFF. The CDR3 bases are TGTGCCAGCAGCTTAGGCCTAGCAAGCCCCAATGAGCAGTTCTTC.